One sample yielded the 14 T cell receptor beta chains listed below, sequenced in a study of post-analysis software for immune sequencing data (dated by TCRdb to 2013 to 2016). Antigens of these TCRs are unknown. The library was built by means of PCR. TCRdb lists the instrument as Illumina HiSeq 2500. Unique molecular identifiers were incorporated into TCR beta cDNA libraries to reduce PCR and sequencing biases. TCRdb reran the public reads through fastp at Q25 and MiXCR, keeping productive beta chains. Here each entry gathers all rows of one CDR3 protein and keeps the most common genes and DNA. For this sample there are 650,000 to 900,000 distinct CDR3 sequences; 46% appear just once. Roughly 4.9% of the sample comes from the top ten. On the study overall, not on this receptor specifically: Significantly higher frequencies in patients than in controls were found for about five TRBV segments, including TRBV5-6, TRBV5-1 and TRBV20-1.

The sequenced material came from blood. The source is a girl aged 5 to 17 with multiple sclerosis.

The chain employs TRBV5-1 and TRBJ2-3; D is unclear. The germline CDR1 and CDR2 sequences are SGHRS and YFSETQ. V gave up 0 bases and J gave up 2 bases, with 10 bases separating them. This CDR3 comprises 15 residues. CDR3 DNA: TGCGCCAGCAGCTTGGACGGATCGGCCACAGATACGCAGTATTTT. Translated: CASSLDGSATDTQYF.

The chain has TRBV4-3 and TRBJ2-4; tentatively, D is TRBD1 or TRBD2 (5 bases each). Gene TRBJ2-5 matches the end of the DNA better, so the J call may be wrong. Per the germline V gene, CDR1 is LGHNA and CDR2 is YSLEER. This CDR3 is built from 14 residues. CDR3 region: CASSQDPGTETQYF. The CDR3 DNA reads TGCGCCAGCAGCCAAGATCCAGGGACCGAGACCCAGTACTTC.

This clonotype was recorded only once. The CDR3 DNA reads TGTGCCAGCAGCTCCTCCCTAGCGGGCGGGGAGCTGTTTTTT. Amino acid sequence: CASSSSLAGGELFF. The V and J genes are TRBV7-3 and TRBJ2-2, with TRBD2 identical over 8 bases. CDR3 length: 14 amino acids. V lost 4 bases to trimming and J lost 7 bases; unmatched junction nucleotides: 5. Germline CDR1 SGHTA, CDR2 FQGTGA.

This clonotype was seen a single time. CDR3 protein: CASSYERGPSSYEQYF. CDR3 coding DNA: TGTGCCAGCAGTTACGAGCGGGGACCGAGCTCCTACGAGCAGTACTTC. The gene calls are TRBV6-2 or TRBV6-3 and TRBJ2-7, with 7 nucleotides matching TRBD2. V was clipped by 2 bases and J by 0 bases; unmatched bases: 7. Germline lookup yields CDR1 MNHEY and CDR2 SVGEGT. The CDR3 length is 16 residues.

The chain links TRBV5-1 to TRBJ2-1, with 7 bases matching TRBD2. The CDR3 runs 14 residues. Germline CDR1 SGHRS, CDR2 YFSETQ. The J segment lost 9 bases and the V segment lost 4 bases, leaving 10 bases of the junction unmatched. CDR3 sequence: CASSPLAEQGEQFF. The CDR3 nucleotides read TGCGCCAGCAGCCCCCTAGCGGAGCAGGGTGAGCAGTTCTTC.

This sequence joins TRBV9 and TRBJ2-1; TRBD2 matches at 11 bases. The J call is in doubt because the DNA end fits TRBJ2-7 better. This CDR3 is built from 17 residues. CDR1 is SGDLS, CDR2 YYNGEE, per germline. CDR3 in DNA: TGTGCCAGCAGCGTTCCTAGCGGGAGGTCCTCCTACAATGAGCAGTACTTC. Translating gives CASSVPSGRSSYNEQYF.

V is TRBV12-3 or TRBV12-4 and J is TRBJ2-3; D possibly corresponds to TRBD1 (5 bases). Trimming cost V 1 base and J 1 base, with 12 bases left between them. This CDR3 is 16 amino acids long. The chain's CDR3 is CASSLGVSRGTDTQYF. The DNA for the CDR3 is TGTGCCAGCAGTTTAGGAGTGAGCAGGGGCACAGATACGCAGTATTTT.

The V call is TRBV29-1, the J call TRBJ2-1, with TRBD1 matching over 7 bases. Unmatched junction bases numbered 7, after V lost 6 bases and J lost 5 bases. The CDR3 runs to 13 residues. Germline CDR1 reads SQVTM; CDR2 reads ANQGSEA. CDR3 residues: CSVARQGNNEQFF. The CDR3 DNA sequence: TGCAGCGTCGCCAGACAGGGAAACAATGAGCAGTTCTTC.

In its sample, this clonotype was seen a few times. The chain recombines TRBV3-1 with TRBJ1-2, with no clear D. Per germline, CDR1 LGHDT and CDR2 YNNKEL (reference sequence). V was shortened by 4 bases and J by 4 bases, with 19 bases between the two germline ends. This CDR3 has 16 residues. The CDR3, as DNA: TGTGCCAGCAGCCTTCAGCCGCGGCCACGGGCCTATGGCTACACCTTC. Its translation is CASSLQPRPRAYGYTF.

This clonotype was detected a few times. The CDR3 protein is CATSGSQETQYF. The CDR3 DNA reads TGTGCCACCAGTGGGTCACAAGAGACCCAGTACTTC. The chain has TRBV24-1 and TRBJ2-5; no reliable D call. The CDR3 runs to 12 residues. In germline, CDR1 is KGHDR, CDR2 SFDVKD. Trimming cost V 5 bases and J 2 bases, with 5 bases left between them.

This chain uses TRBV12-3 or TRBV12-4 with TRBJ2-5; 14 nucleotides agree with TRBD2. The CDR3 contains 16 residues. V trimming: 5 bases; J trimming: 5 bases; junction bases outside the gene matches: 7. CDR3 DNA: TGTGCCAGCAGTGGACTAGCGGGAGGTGGGGGGGAGACCCAGTACTTC. Amino acids: CASSGLAGGGGETQYF.

The chain is built from TRBV12-3 or TRBV12-4 and TRBJ2-5; D could derive from TRBD1 or TRBD2 (5 bases each). Deletions cut 6 bases from V and 9 bases from J, with 23 bases between. The CDR3 sequence is 15 residues long. CDR3 amino acids: CASSPRWGSGWAQYF. DNA of the CDR3: TGTGCCAGCAGCCCCCGTTGGGGGTCGGGGTGGGCCCAGTACTTC.

CDR3 residues: CASSVGTNTEAFF. In DNA, the CDR3 is TGTGCCAGCAGCGTAGGAACGAACACTGAAGCTTTCTTT. The chain combines TRBV9 with TRBJ1-1; no definite D call. CDR1 and CDR2 (germline): SGDLS, YYNGEE. V dropped 0 bases and J dropped 1 base, with 4 bases sitting between them. CDR3 length: 13 residues. Using reference TRBV9 and TRBJ1-1 for the parts outside the CDR3, the full variable domain is DSGVTQTPKHLITATGQRVTLRCSPRSGDLSVYWYQQSLDQGLQFLIQYYNGEERAKGNILERFSAQQFPDLHSELNLSSLELGDSALYFCASSVGTNTEAFFGQGTRLTVV.

The chain combines TRBV6-1 with TRBJ2-7; 7 bases align to TRBD2. V shed 10 bases and J 2 bases; nucleotides not matched to a gene: 26. CDR1 and CDR2 from the germline V gene are MNHNS and SASEGT. The CDR3 totals 19 residues. The CDR3 DNA follows: TGTGCCACCAAACTAAGAGCACAGCGGGGCATAGGCTTGACCTACGAGCAGTACTTC. The encoded protein is CATKLRAQRGIGLTYEQYF.